The 25 T cell receptor beta chains presented below share a single source sample, sequenced in a study of somatic mutations in cytotoxic T cells in rheumatoid arthritis. Sequenced by immunoSEQ multiplex PCR; TCRdb stores in-frame clones only, minus some. In the table there are some 30,000 clones, around nine tenths of which are singletons. The sample consisted of CD8+ T cells sorted from blood. The source is an adult with rheumatoid arthritis.

This chain connects TRBV9 to TRBJ2-1; 8 bases fit TRBD2. The CDR3 contains 16 residues. The junction had 4 bases not matched to a gene; V was cut back by 0 bases and J by 2 bases. CDR1 is SGDLS and CDR2 is YYNGEE in the germline V gene. DNA of the CDR3: TGTGCCAGCAGCGTAGACGCGGGAGGTCCCTACAATGAGCAGTTCTTC. It yields the protein CASSVDAGGPYNEQFF. Variable domain in full (rest from reference TRBV9 and TRBJ2-1): DSGVTQTPKHLITATGQRVTLRCSPRSGDLSVYWYQQSLDQGLQFLIQYYNGEERAKGNILERFSAQQFPDLHSELNLSSLELGDSALYFCASSVDAGGPYNEQFFGPGTRLTVL.

J is TRBJ2-1 and V is TRBV5-8; 12 nucleotides match TRBD2. The CDR3 totals 16 residues. CDR1 and CDR2 from the germline V gene are SGHTS and YDEGEE. The J segment lost 7 bases and the V segment lost 6 bases, leaving 11 bases of the junction unmatched. CDR3 sequence: CASTPGLAGPRNEQFF. In DNA, the CDR3 is TGTGCCAGCACCCCCGGACTAGCGGGGCCCCGGAATGAGCAGTTCTTC.

The chain carries TRBV5-8 and TRBJ2-2, with 8 bases lining up with TRBD2. With V trimmed by 5 bases and J by 4 bases, 7 bases remained unmatched. The CDR3 spans 15 residues. The germline gives CDR1 SGHTS, CDR2 YDEGEE. The CDR3: CASSSGLASTGELFF. CDR3 nucleotides: TGTGCCAGCAGTTCAGGACTAGCTAGCACCGGGGAGCTGTTTTTT. The full variable domain, in which reference TRBV5-8 and TRBJ2-2 provide the parts outside the CDR3, is EAGVTQSPTHLIKTRGQQATLRCSPISGHTSVYWYQQALGLGLQFLLWYDEGEERNRGNFPPRFSGRQFPNYSSELNVNALELEDSALYLCASSSGLASTGELFFGEGSRLTVL.

The gene calls are TRBV6-6 and TRBJ1-3, with 7 bases fitting TRBD1. Germline V gene data show CDR1 as MNHNY and CDR2 as SVGAGI (reference sequence). Germline trimming cut 4 bases from V and 0 bases from J; bases unmatched to any gene: 6. This CDR3 contains 16 residues. Here the CDR3 reads CASSWDSSSSGNTIYF. The CDR3 DNA is TGTGCCAGCAGTTGGGACAGCTCGAGCTCTGGAAACACCATATATTTT.

The chain carries TRBV5-6 and TRBJ1-4; 10 bases line up with TRBD1. Germline loops: CDR1 SGHDT, CDR2 YYEEEE. The V segment lost 1 base and the J segment 6 bases; nucleotides outside the gene matches: 3. The CDR3 extends over 15 amino acids. DNA for the CDR3: TGTGCCAGCAGCTTGCGGACAGGGGGATATGAAAAACTGTTTTTT. Encoded protein: CASSLRTGGYEKLFF.

The chain is built from TRBV10-3 and TRBJ2-5; D call uncertain. Germline values: CDR1 ENHRY, CDR2 SYGVKD. The CDR3 contains 12 residues. Trimming removed 0 bases from V and 5 bases from J, with 4 bases in between. In nucleotides, the CDR3 is TGTGCCATCAGTGAGTCGATGGAGACCCAGTACTTC. Its translation is CAISESMETQYF.

The chain carries TRBV6-1 and TRBJ1-1; no definite D call. The CDR3 is 11 amino acids. Trimming took 8 bases from V and 6 from J, leaving 10 bases between them. The germline V gene has CDR1 MNHNS and CDR2 SASEGT. DNA for the CDR3: TGTGCCAGCCGAAGGGTGGCTGAAGCTTTCTTT. Protein product: CASRRVAEAFF.

This clone occurred a few times. The V gene is TRBV4-2, the J gene TRBJ2-7, with D hard to call. Germline V gene data show CDR1 as LGHNA and CDR2 as YNFKEQ. CDR3 size: 14 residues. Trimming took 0 bases from V and 0 from J, leaving 6 bases between them. The CDR3 sequence is CASSQEADSYEQYF. DNA for the CDR3: TGTGCCAGCAGCCAAGAGGCAGACTCCTACGAGCAGTACTTC.

The chain uses TRBV1 and TRBJ2-1; the DNA was not compared with TRBD2, the D call given in the table. TRBV1 is tagged as a pseudogene. This CDR3 contains 15 residues. CDR3 DNA sequence: TGCACCAGCAGCCAAGAGTCTAGCGGGAGAGGCGAGCAGTTCTTC. Translation gives CTSSQESSGRGEQFF.

As concerns this clone: Sequence at one end of the junction differs from germline and may be a read error. This sequence joins TRBV6-5 and TRBJ2-7; TRBD2 is a possible D gene (5 bases). The CDR3 has 14 amino acids. The germline CDR1 and CDR2 sequences are MNHEY and SVGAGI. The CDR3 here is CARSYASGFDEQYF. The CDR3 coding sequence is TGTGCCCGCAGTTACGCCTCGGGGTTCGACGAGCAGTACTTC.

Only one count was recorded for this clone. The rearrangement uses TRBV10-1 and TRBJ2-7; D not resolved. From germline, CDR1 is WNHNN and CDR2 SYGVQD (reference sequence). Trimming stripped 2 bases from V and 7 bases from J, with 9 bases between. The CDR3 contains 12 residues. The CDR3 coding sequence is TGCGCCAGCAGTGAGATCGAGGAAGAGCAGTACTTC. This codes for CASSEIEEEQYF.

V usage is TRBV5-1 and J usage is TRBJ2-1, with 8 bases identical to TRBD2. CDR3 length: 14 amino acids. CDR1 is SGHRS and CDR2 is YFSETQ in the germline V gene. V trimming: 4 bases; J trimming: 3 bases; junction bases outside the gene matches: 3. CDR3 in amino acids: CASSGSGGYNEQFF. DNA for the CDR3: TGCGCCAGCAGCGGAAGCGGGGGCTACAATGAGCAGTTCTTC.

J is TRBJ2-5 and V is TRBV6-5; 11 bases align to TRBD2. The CDR3 runs to 15 residues. Germline V lookup: CDR1 MNHEY, CDR2 SVGAGI. The V gene end was trimmed by 4 bases and the J gene end by 3 bases; junction bases not matched to a gene: 4. CDR3: CASSSLGLAEETQYF. DNA for the CDR3: TGTGCCAGCAGTTCTCTGGGACTAGCGGAAGAGACCCAGTACTTC.

V usage is TRBV11-3 and J usage is TRBJ2-1, with TRBD2 matching over 12 bases. CDR1 is SGHNT and CDR2 is YENEEA in the germline V gene. CDR3 length equals 19 residues. Trimming removed 5 bases from V and 0 bases from J; junction bases left unmatched: 11. CDR3 coding DNA: TGTGCCAGCAGCCCTACTAGCGGGAGGTCCCTTAGCTCCTACAATGAGCAGTTCTTC. Translated: CASSPTSGRSLSSYNEQFF.

The rearrangement joins TRBV5-4 to TRBJ1-2; D is unclear. CDR1 and CDR2 (germline): SGHNT, YYREEE (reference sequence). Deletions cut 0 bases from V and 5 bases from J, with 11 bases between. The CDR3 length is 14 residues. In DNA form, the CDR3 reads TGTGCCAGCAGCTTGGCGGGCAGCCCGTATGGCTACACCTTC. Its translation: CASSLAGSPYGYTF.

CDR3 coding DNA: TGTGCCAGCAGCTTAGACCTAAGAGGTTACACAGATACGCAGTATTTT. Protein sequence: CASSLDLRGYTDTQYF. The chain couples TRBV7-9 to TRBJ2-3; no firm D call. V was clipped by 1 base and J by 2 bases, with 13 bases between them. Germline CDR1 and CDR2: SEHNR and FQNEAQ (reference sequence). CDR3 size: 16 residues.

This chain links TRBV4-1 with TRBJ2-7, with a weak D call TRBD1 (5 bases). V was cut by 2 bases and J by 3 bases, with 11 bases left in between. The CDR3 has 14 residues. From germline, CDR1 is MGHRA and CDR2 YSYEKL. CDR3 protein: CASSQHYQGYEQYF. The CDR3, as DNA: TGCGCCAGCAGCCAACACTACCAGGGCTACGAGCAGTACTTC.

This rearrangement joins TRBV11-3 to TRBJ2-7, with 9 bases that match TRBD1. CDR1 and CDR2 from the germline V gene are SGHNT and YENEEA. Germline trimming cut 1 base from V and 7 bases from J; bases unmatched to any gene: 11. The CDR3 contains 16 residues. In DNA form, the CDR3 reads TGTGCCAGCAGCTTAGGAGTGGGACAGGGTGCTGTTGAGCAGTACTTC. Protein sequence: CASSLGVGQGAVEQYF.

The CDR3 coding sequence is TGTGCCAGCAGCGGGCGGGGGGGCCAGGATACGCAGTATTTT. Its translation is CASSGRGGQDTQYF. The gene calls are TRBV7-9 and TRBJ2-3, with TRBD2 matching over 9 bases. The germline V gene has CDR1 SEHNR and CDR2 FQNEAQ (reference sequence). V gave up 5 bases and J gave up 6 bases; unmatched junction bases: 6. The CDR3 contains 14 residues. Using reference TRBV7-9 and TRBJ2-3 for the parts outside the CDR3, the full variable domain is DTGVSQNPRHKITKRGQNVTFRCDPISEHNRLYWYRQTLGQGPEFLTYFQNEAQLEKSRLLSDRFSAERPKGSFSTLEIQRTEQGDSAMYLCASSGRGGQDTQYFGPGTRLTVL.

This sequence joins TRBV2 and TRBJ2-7; D gene uncertain. The CDR3 sequence is 11 residues long. The V end lost 7 bases, the J end lost 4 bases, and 8 bases lay between the germline ends. Germline loops: CDR1 SNHLY, CDR2 FYNNEI. This CDR3 is CASTMGYEQYF. The CDR3 bases are TGTGCCAGCACGATGGGATACGAGCAGTACTTC. The full variable domain, rest sourced from reference TRBV2 and TRBJ2-7, is EPEVTQTPSHQVTQMGQEVILRCVPISNHLYFYWYRQILGQKVEFLVSFYNNEISEKSEIFDDQFSVERPDGSNFTLKIRSTKLEDSAMYFCASTMGYEQYFGPGTRLTVT.

The gene calls are TRBV30 and TRBJ1-4; D is undetermined. This CDR3 spans 14 amino acids. Germline V gives CDR1 GTSNPN, CDR2 SVGIG (reference sequence). V shed 0 bases and J shed 3 bases, with 8 bases lying between them. In nucleotides, the CDR3 is TGTGCCTGGAGTGTATCGTCCTCTAATGAAAAACTGTTTTTT. It is translated as CAWSVSSSNEKLFF.

V and J are TRBV19 and TRBJ1-2, with TRBD1 matching over 7 bases. The CDR3 spans 18 residues. From germline, CDR1 is LNHDA and CDR2 SQIVND (reference sequence). J gave up 2 bases and V 0 bases, and 12 bases lay outside the gene matches. The CDR3 is CASSIEGLDRSGNYGYTF. CDR3 sequence (DNA): TGTGCCAGTAGTATAGAAGGTTTGGACAGGAGCGGAAACTATGGCTACACCTTC.

This chain joins TRBV6-1 and TRBJ2-3; D might be TRBD1 or TRBD2, each matching 7 bases. V lost 0 bases and J 2 bases, leaving 12 bases between the germline ends. CDR1 is MNHNS, CDR2 SASEGT, per germline. The CDR3 has 16 residues. The CDR3: CASSEAQGGATDTQYF. Here the CDR3 DNA reads TGTGCCAGCAGTGAAGCGCAGGGGGGGGCCACAGATACGCAGTATTTT.

The chain couples TRBV6-4 to TRBJ2-1; TRBD2 is a possible D gene (6 bases). Trimming shortened V by 7 bases and J by 13 bases, and 29 bases separated the two germline ends. The CDR3 has 16 residues. Germline V gives CDR1 MRHNA, CDR2 SNTAGT. CDR3 residues: CASNGLTRHSSLSQFF. In DNA, the CDR3 is TGTGCCAGCAACGGACTAACCCGTCACTCCTCTCTGAGTCAGTTCTTC.

Written as DNA, the CDR3 is TGCGCCAGCAGCTTCTCTAGCGGCTCCTACGAGCAGTACTTC. The encoded protein is CASSFSSGSYEQYF. This chain links TRBV5-1 with TRBJ2-7, with TRBD2 matching 7 bases. The trim removed 2 bases at V and 0 bases at J, leaving 2 bases unmatched. CDR1 and CDR2 (germline): SGHRS, YFSETQ. The CDR3 is made up of 14 amino acids.